This TCR beta chain was sequenced during a study of OX40 agonist ivuxolimab in advanced cancers. In the study overall: Ivuxolimab, an antibody that agonizes OX40 (CD134), was administered to the patients.

Germline assignment: CDR1 SGHRS and CDR2 YFSETQ. CDR3 length equals 14 residues. About this clone: The antigen is not known. A junction boundary mismatches the germline segment, possibly from a read error.

The protocol was immunoSEQ multiplex PCR, while the TCRdb copy is restricted to in-frame clones and leaves out a portion. This table has more than 75,000 clones, around 87% appearing once. General study results and limits: At 0.1 to 3.0 mg/kg and by week 6, clonal expansion occurred in CD4+ and CD8+ blood T cells. CD8+ T cells (on average) carried more expanded clones than CD4+ T cells.

This chain joins TRBV5-1 and TRBJ1-2; tentative D call: TRBD1 (5 bases). The sample was CD4+ or CD8+ T cells sorted from blood, taken in a trial of the OX40 agonist ivuxolimab. The clonotype comes from an adult with an advanced solid tumor such as melanoma, head and neck, liver or kidney cancer. CDR3 nucleotides: TGCGCCAGCAGCTTGACTAGGGGAAACGGTGGCCACACCTTC. This translates into CASSLTRGNGGHTF.